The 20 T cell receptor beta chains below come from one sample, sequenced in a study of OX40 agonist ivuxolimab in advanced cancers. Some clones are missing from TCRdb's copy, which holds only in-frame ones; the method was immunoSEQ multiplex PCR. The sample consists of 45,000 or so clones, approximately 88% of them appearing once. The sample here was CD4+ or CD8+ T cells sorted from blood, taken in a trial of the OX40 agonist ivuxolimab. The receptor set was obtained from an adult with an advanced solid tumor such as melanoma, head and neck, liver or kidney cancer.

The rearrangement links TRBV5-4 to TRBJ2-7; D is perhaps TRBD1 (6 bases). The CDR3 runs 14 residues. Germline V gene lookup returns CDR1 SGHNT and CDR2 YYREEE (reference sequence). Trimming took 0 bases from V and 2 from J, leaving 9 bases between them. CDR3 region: CASSLGQDPYEQYF. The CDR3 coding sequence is TGTGCCAGCAGCTTGGGACAGGACCCCTACGAGCAGTACTTC.

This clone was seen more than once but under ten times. CDR3 region: CASSRGGNNQPQHF. The DNA for the CDR3 is TGTGCCAGCAGCCGGGGGGGAAACAATCAGCCCCAGCATTTT. The chain has TRBV7-9 and TRBJ1-5; D possibly corresponds to TRBD1 (5 bases). Trimming cost V 5 bases and J 3 bases, with 11 bases left between them. CDR3 size: 14 residues. CDR1 SEHNR and CDR2 FQNEAQ come from the germline V gene (reference sequence).

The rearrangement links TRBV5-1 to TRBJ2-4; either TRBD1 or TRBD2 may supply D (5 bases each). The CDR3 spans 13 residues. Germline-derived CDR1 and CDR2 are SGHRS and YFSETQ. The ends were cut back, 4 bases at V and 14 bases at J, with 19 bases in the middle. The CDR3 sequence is CASSLRDGSLEYF. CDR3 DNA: TGCGCCAGCAGCCTCCGGGACGGTTCTCTCGAGTACTTC.

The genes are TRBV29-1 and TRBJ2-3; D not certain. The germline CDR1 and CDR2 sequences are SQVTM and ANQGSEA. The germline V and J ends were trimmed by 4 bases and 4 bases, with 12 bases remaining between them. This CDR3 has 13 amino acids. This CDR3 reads CSVADTVADTQYF. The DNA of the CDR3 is TGCAGCGTTGCTGACACTGTGGCAGATACGCAGTATTTT.

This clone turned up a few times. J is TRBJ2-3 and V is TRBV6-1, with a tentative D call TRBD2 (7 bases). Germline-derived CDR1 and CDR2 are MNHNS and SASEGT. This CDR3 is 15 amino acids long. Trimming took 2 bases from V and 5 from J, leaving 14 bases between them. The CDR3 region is CASSELQGGGDTQYF. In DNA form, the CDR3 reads TGTGCCAGCAGTGAATTACAGGGAGGGGGAGATACGCAGTATTTT.

DNA of the CDR3: TGTGCCAGCAGTTTAGGGCAGGGTAGGATCTACGAGCAGTACTTC. Its translation is CASSLGQGRIYEQYF. The chain links TRBV27 to TRBJ2-7; possibly TRBD1 for D (5 bases). With 2 bases removed from V and 3 bases from J, the gap between germline ends came to 14 bases. CDR1 and CDR2 from the germline V gene are MNHEY and SMNVEV (reference sequence). The CDR3 has 15 amino acids.

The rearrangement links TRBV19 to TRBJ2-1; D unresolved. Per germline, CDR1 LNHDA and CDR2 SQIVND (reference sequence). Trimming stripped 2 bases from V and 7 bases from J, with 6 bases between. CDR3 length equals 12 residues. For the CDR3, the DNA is TGTGCCAGTAGTATATGGGTGAATGAGCAGTTCTTC. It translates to CASSIWVNEQFF. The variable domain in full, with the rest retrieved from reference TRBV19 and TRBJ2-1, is DGGITQSPKYLFRKEGQNVTLSCEQNLNHDAMYWYRQDPGQGLRLIYYSQIVNDFQKGDIAEGYSVSREKKESFPLTVTSAQKNPTAFYLCASSIWVNEQFFGPGTRLTVL.

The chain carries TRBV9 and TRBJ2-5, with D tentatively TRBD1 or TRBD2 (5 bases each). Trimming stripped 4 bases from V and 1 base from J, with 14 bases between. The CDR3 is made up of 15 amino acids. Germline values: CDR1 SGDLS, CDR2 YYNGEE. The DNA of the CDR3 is TGTGCCAGCAGCACTTGGACCGGGACCCAAGAGACCCAGTACTTC. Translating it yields CASSTWTGTQETQYF.

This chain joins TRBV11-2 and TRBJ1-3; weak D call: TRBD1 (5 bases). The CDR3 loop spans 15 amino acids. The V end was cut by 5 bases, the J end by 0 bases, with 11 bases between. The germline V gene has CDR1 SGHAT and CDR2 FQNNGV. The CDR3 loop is CASSPSRGSGNTIYF. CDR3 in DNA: TGTGCCAGCAGCCCATCTAGGGGCTCTGGAAACACCATATATTTT.

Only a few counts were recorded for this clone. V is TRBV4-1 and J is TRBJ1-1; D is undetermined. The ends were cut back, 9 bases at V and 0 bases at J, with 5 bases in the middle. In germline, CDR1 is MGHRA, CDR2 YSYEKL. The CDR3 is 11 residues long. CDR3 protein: CASTMNTEAFF. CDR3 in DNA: TGCGCCAGTACAATGAACACTGAAGCTTTCTTT.

CDR3 sequence reads: CASSSLGGRQETQYF. CDR3 in DNA: TGTGCCAGCAGTTCTCTCGGGGGGCGCCAAGAGACCCAGTACTTC. This chain joins TRBV6-1 and TRBJ2-5; possible D gene TRBD2, 7 bases. With 5 bases removed from V and 1 base from J, the gap between germline ends came to 14 bases. CDR1 is MNHNS and CDR2 is SASEGT in the germline V gene. The CDR3 runs to 15 residues.

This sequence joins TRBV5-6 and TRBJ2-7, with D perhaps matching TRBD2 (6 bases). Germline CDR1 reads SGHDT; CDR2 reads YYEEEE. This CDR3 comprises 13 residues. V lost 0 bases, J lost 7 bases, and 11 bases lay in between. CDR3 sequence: CASSLVSGPEQYF. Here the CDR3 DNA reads TGTGCCAGCAGCTTGGTTAGCGGACCTGAGCAGTACTTC.

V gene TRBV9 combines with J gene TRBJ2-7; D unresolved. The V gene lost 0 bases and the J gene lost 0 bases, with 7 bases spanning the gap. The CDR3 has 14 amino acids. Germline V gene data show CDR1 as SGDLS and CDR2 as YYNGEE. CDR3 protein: CASSVGGSSYEQYF. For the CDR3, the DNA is TGTGCCAGCAGCGTAGGGGGATCCTCCTACGAGCAGTACTTC.

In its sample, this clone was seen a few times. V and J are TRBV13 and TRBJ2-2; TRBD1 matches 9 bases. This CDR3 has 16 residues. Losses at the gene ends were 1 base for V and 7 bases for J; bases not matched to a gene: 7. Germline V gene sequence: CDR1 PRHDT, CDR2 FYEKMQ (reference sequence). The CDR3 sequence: CASSLALTGGIGELFF. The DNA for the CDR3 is TGTGCCAGCAGCTTAGCGCTGACAGGGGGTATCGGGGAGCTGTTTTTT. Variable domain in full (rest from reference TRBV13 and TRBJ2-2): AAGVIQSPRHLIKEKRETATLKCYPIPRHDTVYWYQQGPGQDPQFLISFYEKMQSDKGSIPDRFSAQQFSDYHSELNMSSLELGDSALYFCASSLALTGGIGELFFGEGSRLTVL.

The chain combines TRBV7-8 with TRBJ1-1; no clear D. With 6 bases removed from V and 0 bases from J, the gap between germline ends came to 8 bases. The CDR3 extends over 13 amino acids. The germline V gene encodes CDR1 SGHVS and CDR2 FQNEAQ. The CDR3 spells CASRGYMNTEAFF. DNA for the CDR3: TGTGCCAGCAGGGGGTACATGAACACTGAAGCTTTCTTT.

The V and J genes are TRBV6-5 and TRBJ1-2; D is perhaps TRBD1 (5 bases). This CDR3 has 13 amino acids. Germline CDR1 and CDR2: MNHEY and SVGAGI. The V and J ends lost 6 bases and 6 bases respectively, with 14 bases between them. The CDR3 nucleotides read TGTGCCAGCAGCCCCGGGGAGGGGAATGGCTACACCTTC. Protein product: CASSPGEGNGYTF.

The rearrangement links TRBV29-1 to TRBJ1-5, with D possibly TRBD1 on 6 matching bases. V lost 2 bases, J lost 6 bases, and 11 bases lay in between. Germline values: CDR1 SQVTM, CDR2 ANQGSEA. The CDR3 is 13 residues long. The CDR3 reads CSVECTGLQPQHF. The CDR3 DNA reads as TGCAGCGTTGAATGTACAGGGCTTCAGCCCCAGCATTTT.

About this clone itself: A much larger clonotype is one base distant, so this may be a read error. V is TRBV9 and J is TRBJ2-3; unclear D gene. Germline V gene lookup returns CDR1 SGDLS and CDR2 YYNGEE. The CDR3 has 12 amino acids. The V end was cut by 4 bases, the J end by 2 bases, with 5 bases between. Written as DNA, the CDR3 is TGTGCCAGCAGCCCTAACACAGATACGCAGTATTTT. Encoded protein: CASSPNTDTQYF.

The CDR3 spells CASSIGSSTNEKLFF. In DNA form, the CDR3 reads TGTGCCAGTAGTATAGGGTCATCAACTAATGAAAAACTGTTTTTT. The V call is TRBV19, the J call TRBJ1-4; D remains unclear. CDR1 and CDR2 from the germline V gene are LNHDA and SQIVND (reference sequence). The ends were cut back, 1 base at V and 0 bases at J, with 6 bases in the middle. This CDR3 comprises 15 residues.

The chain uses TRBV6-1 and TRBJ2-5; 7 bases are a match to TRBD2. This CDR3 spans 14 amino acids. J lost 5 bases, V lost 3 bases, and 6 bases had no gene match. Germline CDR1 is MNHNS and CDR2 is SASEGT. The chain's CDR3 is CASSDRLAWETQYF. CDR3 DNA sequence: TGTGCCAGCAGTGACCGACTAGCCTGGGAGACCCAGTACTTC.